These 29 T cell receptor beta chains originate from one sample sequenced in a study of cytomegalovirus exposure and HLA in healthy donors. Primers for the PCR totalled 60 Vbeta and 13 Jbeta. Measured with immunoSEQ multiplex PCR; TCRdb has only the in-frame clones, and not every one. The sample shows 110,000 or so clones, over 65% of them seen only once. Input material: PBMCs. The source is a woman aged 40-49 years in good health and CMV-seropositive.

J is TRBJ2-5 and V is TRBV30; tentatively, D is TRBD1 (5 bases). CDR1 and CDR2 from the germline V gene are GTSNPN and SVGIG (reference sequence). Trimming removed 0 bases at V and 5 bases at J, with 7 bases between. CDR3 length: 12 amino acids. CDR3 in DNA: TGTGCCTGGAGTGTAGGGGCGGAGACCCAGTACTTC. Translated, it gives CAWSVGAETQYF.

This clone showed up just a few times. The chain carries TRBV18 and TRBJ2-7, with D perhaps TRBD2 (6 bases). This CDR3 contains 15 residues. The V end lost 8 bases, the J end lost 3 bases, and 20 bases lay between the germline ends. Germline lookup yields CDR1 KGHSH and CDR2 LQKENI. This chain's CDR3 is CASTLGQGGNYEQYF. Written as DNA, the CDR3 is TGTGCCAGCACCCTCGGGCAGGGAGGAAACTACGAGCAGTACTTC.

The V call is TRBV14, the J call TRBJ2-1, with TRBD2 identical over 8 bases. CDR3 length: 13 residues. From germline, CDR1 is SGHDN and CDR2 FVKESK. V was pared by 4 bases and J by 6 bases, with 2 bases of the junction left unmatched. The CDR3 sequence: CASSLGLGNEQFF. Here the CDR3 DNA reads TGTGCCAGCAGCCTGGGACTAGGCAATGAGCAGTTCTTC.

This clone has a single count. The gene calls are TRBV29-1 and TRBJ2-5; D might be TRBD2 (6 bases). V lost 4 bases, J lost 5 bases, and 17 bases lay in between. The CDR3 is 14 amino acids. Germline CDR1 and CDR2: SQVTM and ANQGSEA. In nucleotides, the CDR3 is TGCAGCGTTGCCCCGAGCGGAGGGAGCGAGACCCAGTACTTC. Protein sequence: CSVAPSGGSETQYF.

Of note for this clone: The junction departs from germline at one end; a sequencing error may be responsible. The gene calls are TRBV5-6 and TRBJ2-1; D is unresolved. The CDR3 has 15 residues. CDR1 SGHDT and CDR2 YYEEEE come from the germline V gene. The CDR3 is CAGSLSYQDYNEQFF. The CDR3 DNA reads as TGTGCCGGCAGCTTGAGTTACCAGGACTACAATGAGCAGTTCTTC.

The chain recombines TRBV2 with TRBJ1-1; 8 nucleotides line up with TRBD1. This CDR3 has 14 residues. Germline-derived CDR1 and CDR2 are SNHLY and FYNNEI. V gave up 10 bases and J gave up 0 bases; unmatched junction bases: 7. CDR3 protein: CATPKDRVNTEAFF. The CDR3 DNA follows: TGTGCCACCCCAAAGGACAGGGTGAACACTGAAGCTTTCTTT.

The chain links TRBV5-4 to TRBJ1-2; a weak D match, TRBD1 (5 bases). The germline CDR1 and CDR2 sequences are SGHNT and YYREEE (reference sequence). Trimming left V 0 bases short and J 6 bases short, with 9 bases between. This CDR3 comprises 13 residues. CDR3: CASSLAGLDGYTF. CDR3 DNA sequence: TGTGCCAGCAGCTTGGCAGGGTTGGATGGCTACACCTTC.

The chain employs TRBV30 and TRBJ1-2; D call uncertain. The CDR3 sequence is 14 residues long. V lost 0 bases and J lost 5, with 13 bases in between. Germline V gene data show CDR1 as GTSNPN and CDR2 as SVGIG (reference sequence). CDR3 sequence reads: CAWSVYSSSYGYTF. CDR3 coding DNA: TGTGCCTGGAGTGTATACAGCTCTTCTTATGGCTACACCTTC.

The CDR3 DNA follows: TGTGCCAGCAGCCAATCCGGGGAGTCTGAAGCTTTCTTT. It specifies CASSQSGESEAFF. V gene TRBV7-9 combines with J gene TRBJ1-1, with D hard to call. This CDR3 is built from 13 residues. From germline, CDR1 is SEHNR and CDR2 FQNEAQ (reference sequence). The germline V and J ends were trimmed by 5 bases and 6 bases, with 13 bases remaining between them.

The genes are TRBV5-1 and TRBJ1-1; tentative D call: TRBD1 (5 bases). CDR3 length: 13 residues. Germline CDR1 SGHRS, CDR2 YFSETQ. Trimming cost V 2 bases and J 3 bases, with 8 bases left between them. CDR3 region: CASSLMGHTEAFF. In DNA, the CDR3 is TGCGCCAGCAGCTTAATGGGGCACACTGAAGCTTTCTTT.

The chain combines TRBV13 with TRBJ2-3, with D maybe TRBD2 (6 bases). V dropped 4 bases and J dropped 5 bases, with 16 bases sitting between them. Per germline, CDR1 PRHDT and CDR2 FYEKMQ (reference sequence). This CDR3 spans 15 amino acids. CDR3 DNA sequence: TGTGCCAGCAGCTCCGGACCCGAAGCGGGAGATACGCAGTATTTT. Its protein product is CASSSGPEAGDTQYF.

The rearrangement links TRBV5-1 to TRBJ2-7; TRBD1 matches at 8 bases. The germline V gene encodes CDR1 SGHRS and CDR2 YFSETQ. CDR3 length equals 16 residues. With 4 bases clipped from V and 3 bases from J, the junction kept 12 bases outside the gene matches. The CDR3 coding sequence is TGCGCCAGCAGCAAAAACTCAGGGGGCCTTCTCTACGAGCAGTACTTC. Translated, it gives CASSKNSGGLLYEQYF. Variable domain in full (rest from reference TRBV5-1 and TRBJ2-7): KAGVTQTPRYLIKTRGQQVTLSCSPISGHRSVSWYQQTPGQGLQFLFEYFSETQRNKGNFPGRFSGRQFSNSRSEMNVSTLELGDSALYLCASSKNSGGLLYEQYFGPGTRLTVT.

The chain has TRBV5-1 and TRBJ2-2; D is unclear. CDR1 and CDR2 from the germline V gene are SGHRS and YFSETQ. The CDR3 length is 14 residues. V gave up 0 bases and J gave up 7 bases, with 10 bases separating them. The CDR3 loop is CASSLEGAFGELFF. The DNA for the CDR3 is TGCGCCAGCAGCTTGGAAGGAGCGTTCGGGGAGCTGTTTTTT.

The rearrangement links TRBV9 to TRBJ1-3; D is unclear. Trimming left V 1 base short and J 2 bases short, with 7 bases between. The CDR3 runs to 14 residues. Germline lookup yields CDR1 SGDLS and CDR2 YYNGEE. CDR3 bases: TGTGCCAGCAGCGTAAGCGACCCTGGAAACACCATATATTTT. Amino acids: CASSVSDPGNTIYF.

This chain connects TRBV2 to TRBJ2-1; 8 bases fit TRBD2. This CDR3 comprises 13 residues. J was trimmed by 2 bases and V by 6 bases; bases with no gene match: 0. Germline V gene lookup returns CDR1 SNHLY and CDR2 FYNNEI. The CDR3 bases are TGTGCCAGCAGCGGGGGGGCCTACAATGAGCAGTTCTTC. Protein: CASSGGAYNEQFF.

The V call is TRBV14, the J call TRBJ1-1; D gene ambiguous. The CDR3 extends over 13 amino acids. Trimming removed 5 bases at V and 5 bases at J, with 12 bases between. Germline CDR1 reads SGHDN; CDR2 reads FVKESK. Here the CDR3 DNA reads TGTGCCAGCAGCTCCAATATGAGGACTGAAGCTTTCTTT. Protein product: CASSSNMRTEAFF.

The chain recombines TRBV14 with TRBJ2-4; D not resolved. Germline V gene data show CDR1 as SGHDN and CDR2 as FVKESK. This CDR3 comprises 13 residues. The ends were cut back, 5 bases at V and 0 bases at J, with 5 bases in the middle. The CDR3 DNA reads TGTGCCAGCAGCGAGCTAGCCAAAAACATTCAGTACTTC. Its translation is CASSELAKNIQYF.

This chain uses TRBV7-8 with TRBJ2-6, with TRBD2 identical over 9 bases. The trim removed 6 bases at V and 3 bases at J, leaving 15 bases unmatched. Germline V lookup: CDR1 SGHVS, CDR2 FQNEAQ. The CDR3 runs to 19 residues. CDR3 sequence: CASRPGLAPVKVGANVLTF. The CDR3 DNA is TGTGCCAGCAGACCCGGACTAGCGCCCGTGAAAGTTGGGGCCAACGTCCTGACTTTC.

This chain connects TRBV5-1 to TRBJ2-5; TRBD2 might be the D (5 bases). The CDR3 has 13 residues. V dropped 4 bases and J dropped 2 bases, with 9 bases sitting between them. Germline V gene lookup returns CDR1 SGHRS and CDR2 YFSETQ. The CDR3 sequence is CASSRTAQETQYF. Written as DNA, the CDR3 is TGCGCCAGCAGCAGGACTGCTCAAGAGACCCAGTACTTC.

V usage is TRBV7-9 and J usage is TRBJ2-1, with a tentative D call TRBD2 (7 bases). Germline V CDR1 and CDR2: SEHNR, FQNEAQ (reference sequence). CDR3 length equals 15 residues. V gave up 5 bases and J gave up 0 bases, with 11 bases separating them. The CDR3 coding sequence is TGTGCCAGCAGCCTCGGGGGGCTCTCCTACAATGAGCAGTTCTTC. Translated, it gives CASSLGGLSYNEQFF.

CDR3 in amino acids: CSAWTGNTQYF. The CDR3 coding sequence is TGCAGCGCATGGACGGGGAATACGCAGTATTTT. V is TRBV29-1 and J is TRBJ2-3; D possibly corresponds to TRBD2 (5 bases). The CDR3 length is 11 residues. The germline V and J ends were trimmed by 7 bases and 7 bases, with 12 bases remaining between them. Germline lookup yields CDR1 SQVTM and CDR2 ANQGSEA.

This sequence joins TRBV28 and TRBJ1-1, with 12 positions matching TRBD1. The CDR3 consists of 20 residues. The trim removed 6 bases at V and 2 bases at J, leaving 19 bases unmatched. Per germline, CDR1 MDHEN and CDR2 SYDVKM. The CDR3 reads CASSRTRFRDRGLVNTEAFF. In DNA, the CDR3 is TGTGCCAGCAGCCGGACAAGATTCCGGGACAGGGGGCTTGTCAACACTGAAGCTTTCTTT. Full variable domain (missing parts from reference TRBV28 and TRBJ1-1): DVKVTQSSRYLVKRTGEKVFLECVQDMDHENMFWYRQDPGLGLRLIYFSYDVKMKEKGDIPEGYSVSREKKERFSLILESASTNQTSMYLCASSRTRFRDRGLVNTEAFFGQGTRLTVV.

Comments on this clone: The junction shows a germline mismatch at one end, possibly a read error. J is TRBJ2-7 and V is TRBV4-2, with 9 bases matching TRBD2. Germline V lookup: CDR1 LGHNA, CDR2 YNFKEQ. CDR3 length: 14 residues. The CDR3 region is CASSQAGGVYEQYF. The DNA of the CDR3 is TGTGCCAGCAGTCAAGCGGGGGGCGTGTACGAGCAGTACTTC.

This sequence joins TRBV30 and TRBJ1-1; 9 bases map to TRBD1. This CDR3 is 14 amino acids long. The V gene's germline CDR1 is GTSNPN and CDR2 SVGIG (reference sequence). Unmatched junction bases numbered 9, after V lost 3 bases and J lost 7 bases. The CDR3 nucleotides read TGTGCCTGGAGCCAATACAGGGGGCTGAGTGAAGCTTTCTTT. It translates to CAWSQYRGLSEAFF.

The gene calls are TRBV5-6 and TRBJ1-2, with TRBD1 as a possible D gene (6 bases). From germline, CDR1 is SGHDT and CDR2 YYEEEE. This CDR3 contains 16 residues. Trimming cost V 0 bases and J 4 bases, with 16 bases left between them. CDR3 bases: TGTGCCAGCAGCTTGGTTGGGAGACAGGCTTCCTATGGCTACACCTTC. This gives the protein CASSLVGRQASYGYTF. The entire variable domain, with the rest obtained from reference TRBV5-6 and TRBJ1-2, is as follows: DAGVTQSPTHLIKTRGQQVTLRCSPKSGHDTVSWYQQALGQGPQFIFQYYEEEERQRGNFPDRFSGHQFPNYSSELNVNALLLGDSALYLCASSLVGRQASYGYTFGSGTRLTVV.

This chain links TRBV5-1 with TRBJ1-2, with a tentative D call TRBD1 (5 bases). The CDR3 loop spans 13 amino acids. Trimming removed 5 bases at V and 6 bases at J, with 14 bases between. The germline V gene has CDR1 SGHRS and CDR2 YFSETQ. The CDR3 sequence: CASRLKPGDGYTF. The CDR3 DNA follows: TGCGCCAGCAGGTTAAAGCCGGGGGATGGCTACACCTTC. Variable domain in full (rest from reference TRBV5-1 and TRBJ1-2): KAGVTQTPRYLIKTRGQQVTLSCSPISGHRSVSWYQQTPGQGLQFLFEYFSETQRNKGNFPGRFSGRQFSNSRSEMNVSTLELGDSALYLCASRLKPGDGYTFGSGTRLTVV.

The rearrangement links TRBV18 to TRBJ2-1; TRBD1 matches 11 bases. The junction had 6 bases not matched to a gene; V was cut back by 2 bases and J by 6 bases. The CDR3 extends over 16 amino acids. In germline, CDR1 is KGHSH, CDR2 LQKENI. The CDR3 protein is CASSPVGQGAVNEQFF. CDR3 sequence (DNA): TGTGCCAGCTCACCAGTCGGACAGGGGGCCGTCAATGAGCAGTTCTTC.

The chain employs TRBV7-9 and TRBJ2-7; possible D gene TRBD2, 6 bases. V dropped 3 bases and J dropped 0 bases, with 9 bases sitting between them. From germline, CDR1 is SEHNR and CDR2 FQNEAQ (reference sequence). The CDR3 consists of 14 residues. CDR3 bases: TGTGCCAGCAGCTTTCGCGGGGACTCCTACGAGCAGTACTTC. This encodes CASSFRGDSYEQYF.

The chain joins TRBV27 to TRBJ2-3, with 8 bases identical to TRBD2. V shed 7 bases, J shed 0 bases, and the junction held 9 bases outside the gene matches. Germline CDR1 MNHEY, CDR2 SMNVEV (reference sequence). The CDR3 sequence is 16 residues long. The CDR3 sequence is CASKKSGSLSTDTQYF. The CDR3 region has the DNA TGTGCCAGCAAGAAGAGCGGGAGTCTCAGCACAGATACGCAGTATTTT.